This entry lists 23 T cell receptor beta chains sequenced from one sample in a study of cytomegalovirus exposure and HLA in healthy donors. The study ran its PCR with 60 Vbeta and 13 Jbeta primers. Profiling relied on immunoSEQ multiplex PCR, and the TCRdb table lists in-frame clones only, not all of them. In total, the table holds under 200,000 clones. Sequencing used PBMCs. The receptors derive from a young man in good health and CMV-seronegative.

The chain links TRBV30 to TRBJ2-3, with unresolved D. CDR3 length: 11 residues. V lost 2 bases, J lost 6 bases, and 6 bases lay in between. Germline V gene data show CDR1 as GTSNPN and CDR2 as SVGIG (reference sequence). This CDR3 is CAWSLGDTQYF. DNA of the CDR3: TGTGCCTGGAGTCTCGGGGATACGCAGTATTTT.

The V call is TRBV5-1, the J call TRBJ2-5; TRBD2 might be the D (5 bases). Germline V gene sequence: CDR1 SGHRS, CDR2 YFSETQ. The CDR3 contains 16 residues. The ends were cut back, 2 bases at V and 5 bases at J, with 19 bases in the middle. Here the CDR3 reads CASSFKAPLGLETQYF. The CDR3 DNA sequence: TGCGCCAGCAGCTTTAAAGCCCCACTAGGACTTGAGACCCAGTACTTC.

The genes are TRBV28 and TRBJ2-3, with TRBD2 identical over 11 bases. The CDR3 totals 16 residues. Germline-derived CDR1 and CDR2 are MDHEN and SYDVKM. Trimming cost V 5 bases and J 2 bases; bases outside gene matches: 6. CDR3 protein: CASSLGLAEITDTQYF. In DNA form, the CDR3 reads TGTGCCAGCAGTCTGGGACTAGCGGAGATCACAGATACGCAGTATTTT.

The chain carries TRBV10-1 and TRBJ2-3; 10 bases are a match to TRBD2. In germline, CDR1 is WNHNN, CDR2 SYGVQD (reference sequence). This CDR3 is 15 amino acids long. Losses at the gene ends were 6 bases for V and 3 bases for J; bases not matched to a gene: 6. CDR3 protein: CASSLAGAPTDTQYF. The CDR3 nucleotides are TGCGCCAGCAGCCTAGCGGGAGCGCCGACAGATACGCAGTATTTT.

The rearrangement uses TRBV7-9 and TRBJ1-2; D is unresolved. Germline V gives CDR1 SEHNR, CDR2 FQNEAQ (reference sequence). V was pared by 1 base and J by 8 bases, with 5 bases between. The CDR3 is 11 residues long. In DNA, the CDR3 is TGTGCCAGCAGCTTAGGCCAGGGCTACACCTTC. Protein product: CASSLGQGYTF.

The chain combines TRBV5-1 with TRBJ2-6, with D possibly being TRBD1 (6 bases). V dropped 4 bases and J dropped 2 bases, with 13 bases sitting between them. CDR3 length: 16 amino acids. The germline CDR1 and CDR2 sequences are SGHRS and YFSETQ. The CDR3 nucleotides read TGCGCCAGCAGCATAACAGGGTCCGCTGGGGCCAACGTCCTGACTTTC. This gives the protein CASSITGSAGANVLTF.

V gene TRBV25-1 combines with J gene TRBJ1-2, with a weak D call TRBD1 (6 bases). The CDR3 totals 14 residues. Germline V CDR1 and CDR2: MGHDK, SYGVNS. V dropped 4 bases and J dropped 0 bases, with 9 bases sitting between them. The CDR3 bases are TGTGCCAGCAGTGGGGACATCCCTAACTATGGCTACACCTTC. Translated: CASSGDIPNYGYTF.

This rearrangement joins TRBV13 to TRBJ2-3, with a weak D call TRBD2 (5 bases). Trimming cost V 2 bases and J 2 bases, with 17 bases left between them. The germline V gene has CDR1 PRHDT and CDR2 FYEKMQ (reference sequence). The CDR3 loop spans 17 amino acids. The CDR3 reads CASSLSGWAGSTDTQYF. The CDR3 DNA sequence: TGTGCCAGCAGCTTAAGCGGATGGGCCGGATCCACAGATACGCAGTATTTT.

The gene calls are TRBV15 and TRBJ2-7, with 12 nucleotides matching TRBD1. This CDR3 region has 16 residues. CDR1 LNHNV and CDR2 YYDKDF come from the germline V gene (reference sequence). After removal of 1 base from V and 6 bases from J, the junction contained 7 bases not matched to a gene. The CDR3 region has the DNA TGTGCCACCAGCAGAGGTTCCGGGACAGGGGGCCTCGAGCAGTACTTC. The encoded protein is CATSRGSGTGGLEQYF.

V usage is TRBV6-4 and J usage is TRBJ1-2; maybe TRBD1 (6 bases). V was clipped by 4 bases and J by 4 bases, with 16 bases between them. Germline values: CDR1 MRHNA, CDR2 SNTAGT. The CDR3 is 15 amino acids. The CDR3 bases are TGTGCCAGCAGTGCCGAGGGGGACGGTCCCTATGGCTACACCTTC. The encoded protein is CASSAEGDGPYGYTF.

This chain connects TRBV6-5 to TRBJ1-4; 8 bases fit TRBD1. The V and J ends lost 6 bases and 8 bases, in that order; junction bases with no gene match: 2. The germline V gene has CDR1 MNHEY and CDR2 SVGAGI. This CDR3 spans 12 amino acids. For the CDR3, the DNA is TGTGCCAGCAGCCGACAGGGGGAAAAACTGTTTTTT. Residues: CASSRQGEKLFF.

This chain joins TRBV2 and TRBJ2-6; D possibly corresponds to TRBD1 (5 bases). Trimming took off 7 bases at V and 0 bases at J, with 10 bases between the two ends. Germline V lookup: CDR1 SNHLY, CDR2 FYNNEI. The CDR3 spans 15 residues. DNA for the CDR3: TGTGCCAGCATAAACAGGATCTCTGGGGCCAACGTCCTGACTTTC. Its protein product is CASINRISGANVLTF.

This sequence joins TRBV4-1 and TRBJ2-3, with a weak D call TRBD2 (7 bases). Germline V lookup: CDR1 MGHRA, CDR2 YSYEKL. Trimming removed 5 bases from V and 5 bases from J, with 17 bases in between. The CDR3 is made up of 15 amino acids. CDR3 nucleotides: TGCGCCAGCAGCATAGACGGGGGGCCTAGAGATACGCAGTATTTT. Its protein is CASSIDGGPRDTQYF.

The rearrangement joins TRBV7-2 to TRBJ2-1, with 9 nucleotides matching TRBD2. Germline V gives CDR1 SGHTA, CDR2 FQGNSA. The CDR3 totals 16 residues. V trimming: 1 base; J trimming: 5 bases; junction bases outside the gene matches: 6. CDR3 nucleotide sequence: TGTGCCAGCAGCTTAGTTGGCGGGAGGGCCCACAATGAGCAGTTCTTC. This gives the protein CASSLVGGRAHNEQFF.

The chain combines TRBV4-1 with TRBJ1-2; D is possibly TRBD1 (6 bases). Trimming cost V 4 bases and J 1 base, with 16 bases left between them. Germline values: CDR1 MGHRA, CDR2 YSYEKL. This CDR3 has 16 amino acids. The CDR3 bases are TGCGCCAGCAGCCCCCTATGGGGGGGGCTTAACTATGGCTACACCTTC. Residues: CASSPLWGGLNYGYTF.

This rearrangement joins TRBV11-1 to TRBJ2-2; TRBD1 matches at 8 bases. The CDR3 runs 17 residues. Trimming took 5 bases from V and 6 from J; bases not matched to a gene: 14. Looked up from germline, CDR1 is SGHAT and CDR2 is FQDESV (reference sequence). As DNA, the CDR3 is TGTGCCAGCAGCGGCGGGTGGACAGGGCTCTGGGCCGGGGAGCTGTTTTTT. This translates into CASSGGWTGLWAGELFF.

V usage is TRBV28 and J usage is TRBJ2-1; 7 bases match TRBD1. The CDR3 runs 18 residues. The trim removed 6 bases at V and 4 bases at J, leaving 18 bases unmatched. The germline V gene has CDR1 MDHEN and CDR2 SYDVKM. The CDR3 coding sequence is TGTGCCAGCAGGTCGACCTTCAACAGGGTCAGGGGGTACAATGAGCAGTTCTTC. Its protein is CASRSTFNRVRGYNEQFF.

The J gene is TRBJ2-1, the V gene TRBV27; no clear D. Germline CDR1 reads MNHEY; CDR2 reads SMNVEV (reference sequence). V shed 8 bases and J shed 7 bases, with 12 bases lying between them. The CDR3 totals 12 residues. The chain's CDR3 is CASRQVWNEQFF. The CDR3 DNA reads TGTGCCAGCCGCCAGGTATGGAATGAGCAGTTCTTC.

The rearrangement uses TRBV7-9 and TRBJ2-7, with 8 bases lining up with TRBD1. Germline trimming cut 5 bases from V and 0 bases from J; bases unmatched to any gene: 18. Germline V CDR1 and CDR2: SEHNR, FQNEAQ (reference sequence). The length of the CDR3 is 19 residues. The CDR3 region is CASSTLRAPGDRNSYEQYF. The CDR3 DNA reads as TGTGCCAGCAGCACACTTCGTGCCCCCGGGGACAGGAACTCCTACGAGCAGTACTTC.

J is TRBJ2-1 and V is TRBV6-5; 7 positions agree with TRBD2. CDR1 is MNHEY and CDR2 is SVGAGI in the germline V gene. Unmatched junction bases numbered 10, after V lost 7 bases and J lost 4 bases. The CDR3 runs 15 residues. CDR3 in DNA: TGTGCCAGCAAGGGGTCGGCGGGGGTATACAATGAGCAGTTCTTC. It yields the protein CASKGSAGVYNEQFF.

CDR3 protein: CASSPGLAGQETQYF. CDR3 in DNA: TGTGCCAGCAGCCCAGGACTAGCGGGACAAGAGACCCAGTACTTC. The chain carries TRBV7-9 and TRBJ2-5, with TRBD2 identical over 12 bases. CDR1 is SEHNR and CDR2 is FQNEAQ in the germline V gene (reference sequence). Losses at the gene ends were 5 bases for V and 2 bases for J; bases not matched to a gene: 3. The CDR3 is made up of 15 amino acids. Full variable domain (missing parts from reference TRBV7-9 and TRBJ2-5): DTGVSQNPRHKITKRGQNVTFRCDPISEHNRLYWYRQTLGQGPEFLTYFQNEAQLEKSRLLSDRFSAERPKGSFSTLEIQRTEQGDSAMYLCASSPGLAGQETQYFGPGTRLLVL.

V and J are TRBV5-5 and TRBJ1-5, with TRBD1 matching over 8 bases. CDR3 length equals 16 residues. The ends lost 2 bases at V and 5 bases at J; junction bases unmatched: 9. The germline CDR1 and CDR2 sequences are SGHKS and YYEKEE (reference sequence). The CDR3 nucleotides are TGTGCCAGCAGCTTATCCCGACAGGGGCGGGATCAGCCCCAGCATTTT. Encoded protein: CASSLSRQGRDQPQHF. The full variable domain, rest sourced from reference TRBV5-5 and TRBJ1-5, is DAGVTQSPTHLIKTRGQQVTLRCSPISGHKSVSWYQQVLGQGPQFIFQYYEKEERGRGNFPDRFSARQFPNYSSELNVNALLLGDSALYLCASSLSRQGRDQPQHFGDGTRLSIL.

Here the CDR3 reads CASSVGQLNTEAFF. In DNA, the CDR3 is TGTGCCAGCAGCGTAGGACAGCTTAACACTGAAGCTTTCTTT. The gene calls are TRBV9 and TRBJ1-1; D may be TRBD1 (5 bases). V was cut by 0 bases and J by 2 bases, with 8 bases left in between. CDR3 size: 14 residues. Germline assignment: CDR1 SGDLS and CDR2 YYNGEE.